Given below is one TCR beta chain in context. The sample is drawn from a study of blood T cell repertoires in COVID-19. Original data processing: Estimates of nucleated cell counts were drawn from the amplification of reference gene primers. Profiled with immunoSEQ multiplex PCR; TCRdb holds only in-frame clones, not every one. V, J and clone size derive from that table, while D and trimming were established from the DNA sequence. The data contain 150,000 to 200,000 clones, over 80% of them singletons. The sample comprised peripheral blood. The receptor's source is a woman aged 50 to 65 with acute or convalescent COVID-19.

DNA of the CDR3: TGCGCCAGCAGCCCTACGCGGAATTCCTATAATTCACCCCTCCACTTT. This encodes CASSPTRNSYNSPLHF. The chain has TRBV4-3 and TRBJ1-6, with no clear D. With 4 bases removed from V and 1 base from J, the gap between germline ends came to 11 bases. From germline, CDR1 is LGHNA and CDR2 YSLEER. The CDR3 has 16 residues.